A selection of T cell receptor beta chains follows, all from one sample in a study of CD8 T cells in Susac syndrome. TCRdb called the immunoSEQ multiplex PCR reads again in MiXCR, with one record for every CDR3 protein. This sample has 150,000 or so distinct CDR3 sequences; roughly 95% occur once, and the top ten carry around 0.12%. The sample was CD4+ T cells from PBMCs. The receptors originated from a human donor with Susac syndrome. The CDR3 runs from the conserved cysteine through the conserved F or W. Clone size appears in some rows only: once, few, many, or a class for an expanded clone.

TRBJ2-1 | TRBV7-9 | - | CASSLFPGTVVHNEQFF
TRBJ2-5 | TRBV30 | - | CAWGARETQYF
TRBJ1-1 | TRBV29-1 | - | CSAGQITEAFF
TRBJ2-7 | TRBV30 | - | CAWSRQGRLTSYEQYF
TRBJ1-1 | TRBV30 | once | CAWRGDGGGTEAFF
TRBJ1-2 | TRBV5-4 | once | CASSFGGQRYGYTF
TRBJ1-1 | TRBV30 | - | CAWSVWGAADTEAFF
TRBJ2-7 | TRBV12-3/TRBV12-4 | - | CASSPQAGGSYEQYF
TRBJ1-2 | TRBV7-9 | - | CASSSRQGFAYGYTF
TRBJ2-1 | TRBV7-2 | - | CASSATSGSYNEQFF
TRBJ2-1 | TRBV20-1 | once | CSAYLAGGYNEQFF
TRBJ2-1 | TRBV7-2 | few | CASSLVGASSYNEQFF
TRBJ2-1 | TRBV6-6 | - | CASSRDRAGNNEQFF
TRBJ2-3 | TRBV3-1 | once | CASSQTGGDTQYF
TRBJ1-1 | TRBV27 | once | CASSLWQNANTEAFF
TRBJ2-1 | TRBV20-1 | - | CSAPYLGGNEQFF
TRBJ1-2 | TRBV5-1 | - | CASSPRDSSYGYTF
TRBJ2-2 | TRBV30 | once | CAWSTRNTGELFF
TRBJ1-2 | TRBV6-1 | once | CASSGTGLPGYTF
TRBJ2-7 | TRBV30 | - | CAWSTAWGIYEQYF
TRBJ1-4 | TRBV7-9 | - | CASSWAGDEKLFF
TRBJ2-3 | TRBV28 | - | CASHLQGASTDTQYF
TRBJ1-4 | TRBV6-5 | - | CASSYGVRTNEKLFF
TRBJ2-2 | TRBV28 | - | CASSSGAQGRGELFF
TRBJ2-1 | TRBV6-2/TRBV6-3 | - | CASRMRGGLDEQFF
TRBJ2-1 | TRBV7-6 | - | CASSQPTANEQFF
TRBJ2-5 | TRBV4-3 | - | CASSQEGRGSQYF